A selection of T cell receptor beta chains follows, all from one sample in a study of T cells after posttransplantation cyclophosphamide. The table came from immunoSEQ multiplex PCR; TCRdb's copy has only in-frame clones and leaves some out. In the table there are about 22,000 clones, approximately 97% of which are singletons. The material sequenced was naive CD4+ T cells sorted from PBMCs. Every receptor here comes from a man aged 45-60 years in good health, CMV-negative, and a related stem cell transplant donor. The CDR3 runs from the conserved cysteine through the conserved F or W. The D gene is left open where the match is weak. Clone size is given for some rows only: seen once, a few or many times, or a class if the clone is expanded.

CDR3aa,CDR3nt,v_gene,d_gene,abundance,j_gene
CASSLQGIGANEQFF,TGCGCCAGCAGCTTGCAGGGGATAGGGGCGAATGAGCAGTTCTTC,TRBV5-1,.,.,TRBJ2-1
CASSRDRQETQYF,TGTGCCAGCAGCCGCGACAGGCAAGAGACCCAGTACTTC,TRBV14,.,once,TRBJ2-5
CASSRTSGYEQYF,TGTGCCAGCTCAAGGACTAGCGGGTACGAGCAGTACTTC,TRBV27,TRBD2,.,TRBJ2-7
CASSATGVGDTQYF,TGTGCCAGCAGTGCGACAGGAGTTGGGGATACGCAGTATTTT,TRBV6-6,.,once,TRBJ2-3
CASRPVAKNIQYF,TGCGCCAGCAGGCCAGTAGCCAAAAACATTCAGTACTTC,TRBV4-1,.,.,TRBJ2-4
CSVLPGLASSDTQYF,TGCAGCGTGTTACCGGGACTAGCGTCCTCTGATACGCAGTATTTT,TRBV29-1,TRBD2,.,TRBJ2-3
CASSKFPETRNYNEQFF,TGCGCCAGCAGCAAATTCCCCGAGACTCGGAACTACAATGAGCAGTTCTTC,TRBV4-1,.,.,TRBJ2-1
CASTDRVYEQYF,TGTGCCAGCACCGACAGGGTATACGAGCAGTACTTC,TRBV2,TRBD1,.,TRBJ2-7
CAISEGDRGNNEQFF,TGTGCCATCAGTGAGGGGGACAGGGGTAACAATGAGCAGTTCTTC,TRBV10-3,TRBD1,.,TRBJ2-1
CAWREWVGQVFYGYTF,TGTGCCTGGAGAGAATGGGTGGGACAGGTCTTCTATGGCTACACCTTC,TRBV30,TRBD1,.,TRBJ1-2
CASSPDSYNEQFF,TGTGCCAGCAGCCCGGACAGCTACAATGAGCAGTTCTTC,TRBV7-3,.,once,TRBJ2-1
CAWSPTGGGGNQPQHF,TGTGCCTGGAGTCCGACAGGGGGTGGAGGCAATCAGCCCCAGCATTTT,TRBV30,TRBD1,.,TRBJ1-5
CASSPQGFRNTEAFF,TGTGCCAGCAGCCCGCAGGGTTTTCGAAACACTGAAGCTTTCTTT,TRBV7-2,.,.,TRBJ1-1
CASSSPLGRLSTGELFF,TGTGCCAGCAGCTCCCCCCTTGGGCGTTTGTCAACCGGGGAGCTGTTTTTT,TRBV7-9,.,.,TRBJ2-2
CASSFIGQENTGELFF,TGTGCCAGCAGCTTTATCGGACAGGAGAACACCGGGGAGCTGTTTTTT,TRBV11-3,TRBD1,.,TRBJ2-2
CASSWTAGGYTF,TGTGCCAGTAGTTGGACAGCCGGTGGGTACACCTTC,TRBV19,.,once,TRBJ1-2
CASSPRTGSAYGYTF,TGTGCCAGCAGCCCTAGGACAGGGTCCGCCTATGGCTACACCTTC,TRBV7-2,TRBD1,.,TRBJ1-2
CASSPGVMNTEAFF,TGTGCCAGCTCACCGGGCGTAATGAACACTGAAGCTTTCTTT,TRBV18,.,.,TRBJ1-1
CASAASGGGNIQYF,TGTGCTAGTGCCGCTAGCGGGGGGGGAAACATTCAGTACTTC,TRBV12-5,TRBD2,.,TRBJ2-4
CSVEDWGSSGRFSDTQYF,TGCAGCGTTGAAGATTGGGGTTCTAGCGGGAGATTTTCAGATACGCAGTATTTT,TRBV29-1,TRBD2,.,TRBJ2-3
CASRHPTDSLDTEAFF,TGTGCCAGCAGACACCCAACGGACAGCTTAGACACTGAAGCTTTCTTT,TRBV7-6,.,.,TRBJ1-1
CASSIDVNGYEQYF,TGTGCCAGTAGTATAGATGTAAACGGCTACGAGCAGTACTTC,TRBV19,.,.,TRBJ2-7
CASSPSGTGPYEQYF,TGCGCCAGCAGCCCATCCGGGACAGGGCCCTACGAGCAGTACTTC,TRBV5-1,TRBD1,.,TRBJ2-7